This T cell receptor (beta chain) was observed in a study of control samples from healthy donors and cancer patients. This CDR3 has 12 amino acids. With 4 bases removed from V and 5 bases from J, the gap between germline ends came to 7 bases. CDR1 and CDR2 from the germline V gene are SGHRS and YFSETQ. Assay used: immunoSEQ multiplex PCR; TCRdb lists only in-frame clones, some missing. The profile shows about 63,000 clones, over 75% of them singletons. This sequence joins TRBV5-1 and TRBJ2-1; D gene unclear. The sequenced sample consisted of PBMCs. The clonotype was recovered from a woman aged 60 to 75 with lung cancer. In DNA form, the CDR3 reads TGCGCCAGCAGCATGACCGACAATGAGCAGTTCTTC. Translating gives CASSMTDNEQFF.